This T cell receptor (beta chain) was recorded in a study of pediatric ulcerative colitis. The germline V and J ends were trimmed by 0 bases and 3 bases, with 7 bases remaining between them. Germline V gives CDR1 SGHRS, CDR2 YFSETQ. The CDR3 sequence is 14 residues long. Rectal tissue came from one to two pinch biopsies taken at colonoscopy. Assay: immunoSEQ multiplex PCR; the TCRdb copy retains only in-frame clones and omits some. Of fewer than 30,000 clones listed, more than 65% are singletons. This TCR was sampled from a boy under 18 with severe ulcerative colitis. Sequencing input: gut tissue. This sequence joins TRBV5-1 and TRBJ2-1, with a possible D match to TRBD2 (5 bases). This chain's CDR3 is CASSLETNYNEQFF. DNA of the CDR3: TGCGCCAGCAGCTTGGAGACTAACTACAATGAGCAGTTCTTC.